This T cell receptor (beta chain) derives from a study of blood T cell repertoires in COVID-19. Study-level information: The study drew acute and convalescent COVID-19 samples from the United States, Italy and Spain. In each case, the material was cDNA or gDNA derived from T cells, B-cell-depleted T cells, or PBMCs.

The germline V gene has CDR1 LNHDA and CDR2 SQIVND (reference sequence). The V segment lost 4 bases and the J segment 3 bases; nucleotides outside the gene matches: 8. The CDR3 is 16 amino acids. Clones were read by immunoSEQ multiplex PCR, and TCRdb kept only the in-frame ones, dropping some. The sample yields approximately 140,000 clones, around 82% seen once. The chain employs TRBV19 and TRBJ1-3; TRBD1 matches 8 bases. Input material: peripheral blood. The TCR sequence derives from a man in his 60s with active or convalescent COVID-19. The CDR3 sequence: CASSTNRGLLGNTIYF. Here the CDR3 DNA reads TGTGCCAGTAGTACCAACAGGGGGTTACTTGGAAACACCATATATTTT.